This entry is about one T cell receptor beta chain. These data originate in a study of cytotoxic CD8 clonotypes in ibrutinib-treated CLL. The J segment lost 4 bases and the V segment lost 5 bases, leaving 3 bases of the junction unmatched. This CDR3 is built from 13 residues. The germline V gene encodes CDR1 SEHNR and CDR2 FQNEAQ (reference sequence). The protocol was immunoSEQ multiplex PCR, while the TCRdb copy is restricted to in-frame clones and leaves out a portion. The sample includes fewer than 5,000 clones, around 83% of them seen just once. This sequence was found in a human donor with chronic lymphocytic leukemia. Sequenced material: PBMCs, taken before ibrutinib treatment. The chain employs TRBV7-9 and TRBJ1-2; 8 positions agree with TRBD1. The CDR3 sequence: CASSRGQGYGYTF. In nucleotides, the CDR3 is TGTGCCAGCAGCCGCGGACAGGGCTATGGCTACACCTTC.